This T cell receptor (beta chain) was captured by sequencing in a study of blood T cell repertoires in COVID-19. The CDR3 totals 15 residues. The V gene end was trimmed by 4 bases and the J gene end by 6 bases; junction bases not matched to a gene: 9. The germline V gene has CDR1 MDHEN and CDR2 SYDVKM. In the original workflow: Amplification with reference gene primers provided the estimates of nucleated cell counts. The repertoire was sequenced with immunoSEQ multiplex PCR; TCRdb's copy has only in-frame clones and lacks some. The DNA gave D and trimming, while V, J and clone size come from that table. The sample lists under 200,000 clones; roughly 88% were seen once.

The chain links TRBV28 to TRBJ2-7; 10 nucleotides match TRBD1. Sample: PBMCs or T cells enriched from blood (not recorded which). The source of this sequence is a woman aged 55-69 years who had recovered from COVID-19. The CDR3 here is CASSSPGQGIGEQYF. The CDR3 nucleotides read TGTGCCAGCAGTTCCCCGGGACAGGGGATCGGCGAGCAGTACTTC.